This T cell receptor beta chain was documented in a study of blood T cell repertoires in COVID-19. Study background: Whether acute or convalescent, the COVID-19 samples came from the United States, Italy and Spain.

J was trimmed by 7 bases and V by 8 bases; bases with no gene match: 12. The CDR3 totals 15 residues. Per the germline V gene, CDR1 is LNHDA and CDR2 is SQIVND (reference sequence). In the original analysis: Estimation of nucleated cell counts was performed using reference gene primer amplification. Some clones are missing from TCRdb's copy, which holds only in-frame ones; the method was immunoSEQ multiplex PCR. V and J calls and clone size come straight from that table; D and trimming were deduced from the DNA. Among approximately 75,000 clones listed, around 72% were seen once. The chain has TRBV19 and TRBJ2-3; 10 bases are a match to TRBD2. Sequencing was done on a sample of peripheral blood. The sequence was obtained from a human donor with acute or convalescent COVID-19. The donor label of this sample is uncertain. CDR3 sequence (DNA): TGTGCCAGTTCCCCACTAGCGGGATCAAGTAATACGCAGTATTTT. It is translated as CASSPLAGSSNTQYF. The whole variable domain, remainder taken from reference TRBV19 and TRBJ2-3, is DGGITQSPKYLFRKEGQNVTLSCEQNLNHDAMYWYRQDPGQGLRLIYYSQIVNDFQKGDIAEGYSVSREKKESFPLTVTSAQKNPTAFYLCASSPLAGSSNTQYFGPGTRLTVL.